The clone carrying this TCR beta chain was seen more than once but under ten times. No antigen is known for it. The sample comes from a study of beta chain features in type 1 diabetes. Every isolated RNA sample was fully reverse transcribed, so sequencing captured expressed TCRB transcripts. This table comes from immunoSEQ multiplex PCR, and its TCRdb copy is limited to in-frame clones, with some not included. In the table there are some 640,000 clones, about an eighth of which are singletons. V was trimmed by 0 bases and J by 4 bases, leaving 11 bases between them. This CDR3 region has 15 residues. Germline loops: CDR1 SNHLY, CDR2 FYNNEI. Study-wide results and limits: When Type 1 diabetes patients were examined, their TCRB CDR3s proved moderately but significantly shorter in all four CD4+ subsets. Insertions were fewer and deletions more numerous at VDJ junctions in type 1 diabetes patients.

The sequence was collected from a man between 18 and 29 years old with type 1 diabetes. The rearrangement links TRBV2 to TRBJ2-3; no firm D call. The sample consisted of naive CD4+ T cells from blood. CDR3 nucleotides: TGTGCCAGCAGTGAAGCGCTAATCGGCTCAGATACGCAGTATTTT. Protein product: CASSEALIGSDTQYF. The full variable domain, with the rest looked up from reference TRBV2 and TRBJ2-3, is EPEVTQTPSHQVTQMGQEVILRCVPISNHLYFYWYRQILGQKVEFLVSFYNNEISEKSEIFDDQFSVERPDGSNFTLKIRSTKLEDSAMYFCASSEALIGSDTQYFGPGTRLTVL.